The 20 T cell receptor beta chains below come from one sample, sequenced in a study of cytomegalovirus exposure and HLA in healthy donors. Researchers ran the PCR with 60 Vbeta and 13 Jbeta primers. Only in-frame clones appear in the TCRdb table, and some are missing; sequencing was by immunoSEQ multiplex PCR. This repertoire shows roughly 140,000 clones, roughly 79% found once; its top ten account for 0.5% to 0.85%. The sample consisted of PBMCs. The receptor set was obtained from a male donor in good health and CMV-seronegative.

This chain uses TRBV2 with TRBJ1-1; 10 bases agree with TRBD1. CDR1 and CDR2 from the germline V gene are SNHLY and FYNNEI. Trimming removed 6 bases from V and 1 base from J; junction bases left unmatched: 2. This CDR3 contains 14 residues. CDR3 loop: CASRDRGGNTEAFF. The CDR3 nucleotides read TGTGCCAGCAGGGACAGGGGGGGGAACACTGAAGCTTTCTTT.

The rearrangement uses TRBV21-1 and TRBJ2-7; no check of the table's D call, TRBD2, against the DNA was made. TRBV21-1 counts as a pseudogene. The CDR3 is 19 amino acids. CDR3 residues: CASSQARGASGTVNYEQYF. The CDR3 DNA reads as TGTGCCAGCAGCCAAGCTCGGGGGGCTAGCGGGACTGTTAACTACGAGCAGTACTTC.

This sequence joins TRBV9 and TRBJ2-3; 13 nucleotides line up with TRBD2. The CDR3 is 16 amino acids. The V gene's germline CDR1 is SGDLS and CDR2 YYNGEE. The J segment lost 5 bases and the V segment lost 4 bases, leaving 7 bases of the junction unmatched. CDR3 protein: CASSHGLAGVGDTQYF. Here the CDR3 DNA reads TGTGCCAGCAGCCATGGACTAGCGGGGGTGGGAGATACGCAGTATTTT.

The chain carries TRBV11-2 and TRBJ2-7; 12 bases are a match to TRBD2. The CDR3 consists of 15 residues. Trimming removed 3 bases from V and 6 bases from J; junction bases left unmatched: 6. Germline V CDR1 and CDR2: SGHAT, FQNNGV. CDR3 in DNA: TGTGCCAGCAGCTTTGATCTAGCGGGGGGGCGCGAGCAGTACTTC. As protein: CASSFDLAGGREQYF.

This clone has only a few counts. The same CDR3 is also encoded by other DNA sequences in this sample. This chain joins TRBV5-1 and TRBJ1-5; D is unresolved. The V gene lost 0 bases and the J gene lost 3 bases, with 7 bases spanning the gap. The germline V gene has CDR1 SGHRS and CDR2 YFSETQ. CDR3 length: 14 residues. This CDR3 is CASSLDSLNQPQHF. DNA of the CDR3: TGCGCCAGCAGCTTGGACAGTCTCAATCAGCCCCAGCATTTT.

This sequence joins TRBV5-1 and TRBJ1-2, with 7 bases identical to TRBD1. Germline CDR1 reads SGHRS; CDR2 reads YFSETQ. After removal of 2 bases from V and 2 bases from J, the junction contained 6 bases not matched to a gene. The CDR3 covers 15 residues. The CDR3 DNA sequence: TGCGCCAGCAGCTTAGGGGGGACAGAAAACTATGGCTACACCTTC. As protein: CASSLGGTENYGYTF. The full variable domain, in which reference TRBV5-1 and TRBJ1-2 provide the parts outside the CDR3, is KAGVTQTPRYLIKTRGQQVTLSCSPISGHRSVSWYQQTPGQGLQFLFEYFSETQRNKGNFPGRFSGRQFSNSRSEMNVSTLELGDSALYLCASSLGGTENYGYTFGSGTRLTVV.

The rearrangement uses TRBV6-1 and TRBJ2-2; D is possibly TRBD1 (6 bases). CDR1 is MNHNS and CDR2 is SASEGT in the germline V gene. CDR3 size: 14 residues. V was cut by 8 bases and J by 4 bases, with 14 bases left in between. For the CDR3, the DNA is TGTGCCAGCGGGACAACAGGGACCACCGGGGAGCTGTTTTTT. It encodes CASGTTGTTGELFF.

This clone appeared once. This chain joins TRBV5-1 and TRBJ2-2; TRBD2 agrees at 9 bases. The CDR3 extends over 17 amino acids. Germline trimming cut 2 bases from V and 2 bases from J; bases unmatched to any gene: 7. Germline V gene sequence: CDR1 SGHRS, CDR2 YFSETQ. As DNA, the CDR3 is TGCGCCAGCAGCTTACTCGCTAGCGGGATTAACACCGGGGAGCTGTTTTTT. Residues: CASSLLASGINTGELFF. The whole variable domain, remainder taken from reference TRBV5-1 and TRBJ2-2, is KAGVTQTPRYLIKTRGQQVTLSCSPISGHRSVSWYQQTPGQGLQFLFEYFSETQRNKGNFPGRFSGRQFSNSRSEMNVSTLELGDSALYLCASSLLASGINTGELFFGEGSRLTVL.

The chain is built from TRBV28 and TRBJ1-4; TRBD1 is a possible D gene (6 bases). Trimming removed 7 bases at V and 7 bases at J, with 19 bases between. CDR1 is MDHEN, CDR2 SYDVKM, per germline. This CDR3 region has 15 residues. The CDR3 DNA reads as TGTGCCAGCACCCCAATCACAGGGTTCCGTGAAAAACTGTTTTTT. Its protein is CASTPITGFREKLFF.

The gene calls are TRBV29-1 and TRBJ1-2, with 8 bases identical to TRBD1. The J segment lost 3 bases and the V segment lost 5 bases, leaving 5 bases of the junction unmatched. The germline CDR1 and CDR2 sequences are SQVTM and ANQGSEA. The CDR3 length is 13 residues. The CDR3 nucleotides read TGCAGCGTTACCCAGGGGGCATACTATGGCTACACCTTC. Translated, it gives CSVTQGAYYGYTF.

J is TRBJ2-2 and V is TRBV7-9, with 8 bases that match TRBD2. This CDR3 is 16 amino acids long. Germline V lookup: CDR1 SEHNR, CDR2 FQNEAQ (reference sequence). The J segment lost 0 bases and the V segment lost 5 bases, leaving 5 bases of the junction unmatched. CDR3 region: CASSVPGRANTGELFF. The CDR3 region has the DNA TGTGCCAGCAGCGTCCCCGGGAGGGCGAACACCGGGGAGCTGTTTTTT. The full variable domain, in which reference TRBV7-9 and TRBJ2-2 provide the parts outside the CDR3, is DTGVSQNPRHKITKRGQNVTFRCDPISEHNRLYWYRQTLGQGPEFLTYFQNEAQLEKSRLLSDRFSAERPKGSFSTLEIQRTEQGDSAMYLCASSVPGRANTGELFFGEGSRLTVL.

The rearrangement uses TRBV5-1 and TRBJ2-5; 9 bases match TRBD1. With 4 bases clipped from V and 1 base from J, the junction kept 11 bases outside the gene matches. Germline CDR1 reads SGHRS; CDR2 reads YFSETQ. This CDR3 spans 17 amino acids. CDR3 sequence (DNA): TGCGCCAGCAGCCCCGGGACAGGGAGCAACGTCCAAGAGACCCAGTACTTC. Translating gives CASSPGTGSNVQETQYF.

This chain connects TRBV12-5 to TRBJ2-4; TRBD2 matches at 11 bases. The germline CDR1 and CDR2 sequences are LGHNT and FRNRAP. The trim removed 7 bases at V and 7 bases at J, leaving 15 bases unmatched. This CDR3 is 17 amino acids long. CDR3 nucleotides: TGTGCTAGTGCGCCAGGGCTAGCGGGGGGCGCTGGGAACATTCAGTACTTC. This codes for CASAPGLAGGAGNIQYF.

This clone was recorded only once. The chain links TRBV11-2 to TRBJ2-3, with D hard to call. The germline CDR1 and CDR2 sequences are SGHAT and FQNNGV. V was clipped by 5 bases and J by 1 base, with 13 bases between them. The CDR3 sequence is 15 residues long. CDR3 sequence (DNA): TGTGCCAGCAGCCGAGTACAGAGTCGCACAGATACGCAGTATTTT. This codes for CASSRVQSRTDTQYF.

The chain carries TRBV5-1 and TRBJ1-2, with a tentative D call TRBD1 (6 bases). The ends were cut back, 5 bases at V and 0 bases at J, with 17 bases in the middle. This CDR3 comprises 16 residues. CDR1 is SGHRS, CDR2 YFSETQ, per germline. The CDR3 here is CASSRGQMGPNYGYTF. The DNA of the CDR3 is TGCGCCAGCAGTCGAGGACAGATGGGTCCTAACTATGGCTACACCTTC.

The V and J genes are TRBV19 and TRBJ1-3; weak D call: TRBD1 (5 bases). CDR3 size: 15 residues. The V gene's germline CDR1 is LNHDA and CDR2 SQIVND (reference sequence). The V gene lost 6 bases and the J gene lost 0 bases, with 12 bases spanning the gap. CDR3 residues: CASSQQVLSGNTIYF. For the CDR3, the DNA is TGTGCCAGTAGCCAACAGGTACTCTCTGGAAACACCATATATTTT.

This chain connects TRBV5-1 to TRBJ2-7, with D perhaps TRBD1 (6 bases). Between the trimmed V and J ends, which lost 2 bases and 4 bases, there was a span of 13 bases. The CDR3 sequence is 14 residues long. Germline assignment: CDR1 SGHRS and CDR2 YFSETQ. The chain's CDR3 is CASSFGTGQYEQYF. CDR3 DNA: TGCGCCAGCAGCTTTGGCACAGGGCAGTACGAGCAGTACTTC.

The rearrangement joins TRBV7-3 to TRBJ1-2; 7 bases are a match to TRBD1. The CDR3 totals 16 residues. Germline CDR1 reads SGHTA; CDR2 reads FQGTGA. The V and J ends lost 3 bases and 3 bases, in that order; junction bases with no gene match: 10. The DNA for the CDR3 is TGTGCCAGCAGCTTGGGCGGGACAGCGGATTACTATGGCTACACCTTC. It codes for CASSLGGTADYYGYTF.

This clone showed up just once. The same CDR3 is also encoded by other DNA sequences in this sample. The chain couples TRBV5-4 to TRBJ1-2, with a weak D call TRBD1 (6 bases). The CDR3 is 15 residues long. CDR1 is SGHNT, CDR2 YYREEE, per germline (reference sequence). Trimming stripped 0 bases from V and 2 bases from J, with 11 bases between. CDR3 loop: CASSLGGQGNYGYTF. The CDR3 region has the DNA TGTGCCAGCAGCTTGGGAGGTCAGGGGAACTATGGCTACACCTTC.

The rearrangement links TRBV6-5 to TRBJ2-1, with TRBD2 as a possible D gene (6 bases). The V gene lost 2 bases and the J gene lost 7 bases, with 15 bases spanning the gap. Germline loops: CDR1 MNHEY, CDR2 SVGAGI. The CDR3 loop spans 15 amino acids. CDR3 region: CASSYGLAVHNEQFF. Written as DNA, the CDR3 is TGTGCCAGCAGTTACGGGTTAGCGGTACATAATGAGCAGTTCTTC.